The 14 T cell receptor beta chains in this list originate from one sample, sequenced in a study of technical replicates of blood from a handful of donors (dated by TCRdb to the late 2010s). Library preparation used the immunoSEQ multiplex PCR assay. This immuneACCESS table, as held by TCRdb, lists in-frame sequences with V and J called but not all clones. Of the missing ones, under half trace to an unresolved V gene in checked studies; the others have no known cause. This sample holds roughly 80,000 clones; roughly 90% were observed only once. Of the sample, about 0.41% is held by the ten largest clones. Input material: T cells isolated from PBMCs. Receptors originate from a human donor in good health.

The chain combines TRBV10-2 with TRBJ2-4; D perhaps matches TRBD2 (6 bases). Trimming removed 0 bases from V and 9 bases from J, with 15 bases in between. This CDR3 has 15 amino acids. The germline V gene encodes CDR1 WSHSY and CDR2 SAAADI. The CDR3: CASSESGGMRGIQYF. CDR3 DNA sequence: TGCGCCAGCAGTGAGTCAGGAGGGATGCGGGGCATTCAGTACTTC.

The rearrangement joins TRBV11-2 to TRBJ2-1, with TRBD2 as a possible D gene (5 bases). CDR3 size: 13 residues. Germline values: CDR1 SGHAT, CDR2 FQNNGV. V was cut by 6 bases and J by 4 bases, with 10 bases left in between. CDR3 region: CASRQLVYNEQFF. Written as DNA, the CDR3 is TGTGCCAGCAGGCAACTAGTATACAATGAGCAGTTCTTC.

In its sample, this clone was seen once. The CDR3 region has the DNA TGTGCCTGGAGTGGACAGCCCTACGAGCAGTACTTC. Its translation: CAWSGQPYEQYF. The gene calls are TRBV30 and TRBJ2-7; D is possibly TRBD1 (5 bases). Germline V lookup: CDR1 GTSNPN, CDR2 SVGIG (reference sequence). V was clipped by 1 base and J by 2 bases, with 6 bases between them. The CDR3 covers 12 residues.

The rearrangement joins TRBV27 to TRBJ1-5; D is perhaps TRBD1 (5 bases). This CDR3 has 14 residues. Germline values: CDR1 MNHEY, CDR2 SMNVEV (reference sequence). Trimming removed 5 bases at V and 2 bases at J, with 10 bases between. This CDR3 is CASSIWGGNQPQHF. In nucleotides, the CDR3 is TGTGCCAGCAGTATATGGGGGGGCAATCAGCCCCAGCATTTT.

V is TRBV7-8 and J is TRBJ1-5; D is ambiguous. CDR3 length: 14 amino acids. Germline CDR1 reads SGHVS; CDR2 reads FQNEAQ. The ends were cut back, 1 base at V and 4 bases at J, with 8 bases in the middle. CDR3 loop: CASSLEGRNQPQHF. The CDR3 bases are TGTGCCAGCAGCTTAGAAGGCAGGAATCAGCCCCAGCATTTT. Full variable domain (remainder filled in from reference TRBV7-8 and TRBJ1-5): GAGVSQSPRYKVAKRGQDVALRCDPISGHVSLFWYQQALGQGPEFLTYFQNEAQLDKSGLPSDRFFAERPEGSVSTLKIQRTQQEDSAVYLCASSLEGRNQPQHFGDGTRLSIL.

J is TRBJ2-1 and V is TRBV28; possible D gene TRBD2, 5 bases. Germline CDR1 and CDR2: MDHEN and SYDVKM. The length of the CDR3 is 14 residues. V was shortened by 6 bases and J by 3 bases, with 12 bases between the two germline ends. CDR3 residues: CASRVEVYYNEQFF. DNA for the CDR3: TGTGCCAGCAGAGTGGAGGTTTACTACAATGAGCAGTTCTTC.

The chain combines TRBV30 with TRBJ2-1; 7 nucleotides align to TRBD2. The length of the CDR3 is 14 residues. V shed 0 bases and J 4 bases; nucleotides not matched to a gene: 3. Looked up from germline, CDR1 is GTSNPN and CDR2 is SVGIG (reference sequence). CDR3 loop: CAWSVLAAYNEQFF. CDR3 DNA: TGTGCCTGGAGTGTTCTAGCGGCTTACAATGAGCAGTTCTTC.

The chain has TRBV25-1 and TRBJ2-1; TRBD2 aligns across 8 bases. The germline V gene encodes CDR1 MGHDK and CDR2 SYGVNS. The CDR3 runs to 15 residues. V was pared by 8 bases and J by 6 bases, with 12 bases of the junction left unmatched. The CDR3 DNA follows: TGTGCCAGCGGTAGAGCGGGAGTGGGTGCCAATGAGCAGTTCTTC. Translation: CASGRAGVGANEQFF.

The V and J genes are TRBV4-1 and TRBJ2-3, with a possible D match to TRBD2 (6 bases). Trimming cost V 0 bases and J 3 bases, with 7 bases left between them. CDR1 MGHRA and CDR2 YSYEKL come from the germline V gene. The CDR3 covers 14 residues. The CDR3 DNA reads TGCGCCAGCAGCCAAGAGGGACTGACAGATACGCAGTATTTT. Encoded protein: CASSQEGLTDTQYF.

The chain combines TRBV11-3 with TRBJ2-1; 8 nucleotides line up with TRBD1. CDR1 and CDR2 (germline): SGHNT, YENEEA. Unmatched junction bases numbered 8, after V lost 2 bases and J lost 8 bases. The CDR3 has 15 amino acids. DNA for the CDR3: TGTGCCAGCAGCTTAAAGGGGACAGGTTGGGATGAGCAGTTCTTC. Translation: CASSLKGTGWDEQFF.

The V gene is TRBV5-4, the J gene TRBJ2-1; 13 nucleotides agree with TRBD2. CDR3 length: 15 amino acids. CDR1 and CDR2 from the germline V gene are SGHNT and YYREEE (reference sequence). Germline trimming cut 3 bases from V and 7 bases from J; bases unmatched to any gene: 4. CDR3 nucleotides: TGTGCCAGCAGCTCCACTAGCGGGGGGGGGAATGAGCAGTTCTTC. Protein product: CASSSTSGGGNEQFF.

This clone was observed a single time. V is TRBV2 and J is TRBJ2-1; TRBD1 might be the D (6 bases). Trimming left V 7 bases short and J 0 bases short, with 7 bases between. The CDR3 runs to 13 residues. CDR1 is SNHLY and CDR2 is FYNNEI in the germline V gene. Written as DNA, the CDR3 is TGTGCCAGCAAAGGGGGCTCCTACAATGAGCAGTTCTTC. This translates into CASKGGSYNEQFF.

This chain uses TRBV4-3 with TRBJ2-1, with 7 bases matching TRBD2. V lost 4 bases to trimming and J lost 3 bases; unmatched junction nucleotides: 9. Germline V CDR1 and CDR2: LGHNA, YSLEER. The CDR3 has 16 residues. CDR3 amino acids: CASSPLGAGDYNEQFF. The CDR3 bases are TGCGCCAGCAGCCCTCTTGGGGCGGGAGACTACAATGAGCAGTTCTTC.

This rearrangement joins TRBV19 to TRBJ2-3, with 9 bases lining up with TRBD2. CDR3 length equals 16 residues. Germline assignment: CDR1 LNHDA and CDR2 SQIVND (reference sequence). V shed 7 bases and J 1 base; nucleotides not matched to a gene: 9. The CDR3 loop reads CASTWRIAGGTDTQYF. CDR3 DNA: TGTGCCAGTACCTGGCGAATAGCGGGAGGCACAGATACGCAGTATTTT.